This T cell receptor beta chain was recovered during a study of cytomegalovirus exposure and HLA in healthy donors. The CDR3 is made up of 13 amino acids. V was pared by 0 bases and J by 7 bases, with 10 bases between. In germline, CDR1 is SGHNT, CDR2 YYREEE (reference sequence). PCR was performed using 60 Vbeta and 13 Jbeta primers. Using immunoSEQ multiplex PCR, the repertoire was profiled, and TCRdb retains in-frame clones only, with some absent. The table lists roughly 96,000 clones, approximately 75% of them singletons. This sequence was found in a woman between 65 and 79 years old in good health and CMV-seropositive. The chain employs TRBV5-4 and TRBJ2-5; a possible D gene is TRBD2 (5 bases). Sequencing input: PBMCs. The CDR3 DNA is TGTGCCAGCAGCTTGGACCGGGGATGGACCCAGTACTTC. Translated, it gives CASSLDRGWTQYF.